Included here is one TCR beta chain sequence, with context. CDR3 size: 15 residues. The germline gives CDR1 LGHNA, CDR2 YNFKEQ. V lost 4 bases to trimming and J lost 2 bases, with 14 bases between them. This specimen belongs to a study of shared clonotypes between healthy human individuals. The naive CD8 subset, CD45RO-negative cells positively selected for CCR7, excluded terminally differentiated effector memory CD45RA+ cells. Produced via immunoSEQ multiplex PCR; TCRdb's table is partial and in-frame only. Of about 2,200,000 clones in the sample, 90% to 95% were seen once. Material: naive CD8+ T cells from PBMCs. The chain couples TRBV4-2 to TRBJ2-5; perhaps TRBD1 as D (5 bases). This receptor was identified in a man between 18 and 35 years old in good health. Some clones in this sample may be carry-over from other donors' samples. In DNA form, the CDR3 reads TGTGCCAGCAGCCGCGCCTTGGACATACAAGAGACCCAGTACTTC. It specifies CASSRALDIQETQYF.